This TCR beta chain was retrieved from a study of cytomegalovirus exposure and HLA in healthy donors. The PCR contained 60 Vbeta and 13 Jbeta primers. The repertoire was sequenced with immunoSEQ multiplex PCR; TCRdb's copy has only in-frame clones and lacks some. This table holds 150,000 to 200,000 clones, roughly three quarters found once. Germline values: CDR1 LGHNT, CDR2 FRNRAP. CDR3 size: 14 residues. V was pared by 6 bases and J by 8 bases, with 19 bases between. This TCR was sampled from a male donor in good health and CMV-seronegative. Input material: PBMCs. The gene calls are TRBV12-5 and TRBJ1-1, with D perhaps matching TRBD1 (6 bases). CDR3 region: CASGALGGEGEAFF. The CDR3, as DNA: TGTGCTAGTGGGGCCTTAGGGGGAGAGGGGGAAGCTTTCTTT. The full variable domain, with the rest looked up from reference TRBV12-5 and TRBJ1-1, is DARVTQTPRHKVTEMGQEVTMRCQPILGHNTVFWYRQTMMQGLELLAYFRNRAPLDDSGMPKDRFSAEMPDATLATLKIQPSEPRDSAVYFCASGALGGEGEAFFGQGTRLTVV.